This TCR beta chain was observed in a study of cytomegalovirus exposure and HLA in healthy donors. In regard to this clone: Its antigen is unidentified.

PCR employed 60 Vbeta and 13 Jbeta primers. Sequencing used immunoSEQ multiplex PCR; TCRdb keeps in-frame clones, though not all of them. The repertoire holds roughly 150,000 clones, with roughly 82% as singletons. V lost 3 bases and J lost 2, with 8 bases in between. This CDR3 is 14 amino acids long. The germline CDR1 and CDR2 sequences are LNHDA and SQIVND (reference sequence). The study, taken as a whole, reports: Rarity marked most TCR sequences, yet some public TCRs occurred in many donors. As a later analysis showed, several of the most significant clusters appeared to be linked to common viral pathogens.

The specimen sequenced was PBMCs. The origin of this receptor is a man between 25 and 39 years old in good health and CMV-seropositive. V gene TRBV19 combines with J gene TRBJ2-1; D perhaps matches TRBD2 (5 bases). CDR3 nucleotides: TGTGCCAGTAGTATCTTCGGGACCTACAATGAGCAGTTCTTC. Its translation is CASSIFGTYNEQFF.